The 14 T cell receptor beta chains below were found in one sample sequenced in a study of OX40 agonist ivuxolimab in advanced cancers. Using immunoSEQ multiplex PCR, the repertoire was profiled, and TCRdb retains in-frame clones only, with some absent. The sample carries more than 65,000 clones, around 94% recorded once. The sample consisted of CD4+ or CD8+ T cells sorted from blood, taken in a trial of the OX40 agonist ivuxolimab. The source is an adult with an advanced solid tumor such as melanoma, head and neck, liver or kidney cancer.

CDR3 coding DNA: TGCGCCAGCAGCCAAGATCTCCAAACTGAAGCTTTCTTT. Translated: CASSQDLQTEAFF. The J gene is TRBJ1-1, the V gene TRBV4-3; no definite D call. This CDR3 is built from 13 residues. The germline V and J ends were trimmed by 0 bases and 5 bases, with 7 bases remaining between them. Looked up from germline, CDR1 is LGHNA and CDR2 is YSLEER.

The chain combines TRBV7-8 with TRBJ1-1; a weak D match, TRBD1 (5 bases). The CDR3 has 13 amino acids. Germline V CDR1 and CDR2: SGHVS, FQNEAQ. V was shortened by 5 bases and J by 1 base, with 8 bases between the two germline ends. The CDR3 here is CASSPRENTEAFF. The CDR3 DNA sequence: TGTGCCAGCAGCCCCAGGGAGAACACTGAAGCTTTCTTT.

This CDR3 reads CASSVGSGGPPTRAGYTF. The CDR3 DNA follows: TGTGCCAGCAGTGTGGGATCAGGGGGCCCCCCCACACGGGCTGGCTACACCTTC. V is TRBV6-1 and J is TRBJ1-2, with 8 bases matching TRBD1. This CDR3 spans 18 amino acids. J was trimmed by 7 bases and V by 4 bases; bases with no gene match: 20. Germline V gives CDR1 MNHNS, CDR2 SASEGT.

The rearrangement joins TRBV5-8 to TRBJ2-6; tentatively, D is TRBD1 (6 bases). Germline V CDR1 and CDR2: SGHTS, YDEGEE. The length of the CDR3 is 15 residues. V shed 3 bases and J shed 3 bases, with 10 bases lying between them. The CDR3 reads CASSSGAYGANVLTF. CDR3 sequence (DNA): TGTGCCAGCAGCTCAGGGGCATATGGGGCCAACGTCCTGACTTTC.

This clone has a single count. The CDR3 DNA follows: TGCGCCAGCAGCCTCGCCCTCAGGGGGCAAGAGACCCAGTACTTC. Amino acids: CASSLALRGQETQYF. The rearrangement links TRBV4-3 to TRBJ2-5; 7 bases align to TRBD1. CDR3 length equals 15 residues. CDR1 is LGHNA and CDR2 is YSLEER in the germline V gene. The J segment lost 2 bases and the V segment lost 4 bases, leaving 7 bases of the junction unmatched.

This chain joins TRBV7-6 and TRBJ2-3; 16 nucleotides agree with TRBD2. The germline V gene encodes CDR1 SGHVS and CDR2 FNYEAQ. CDR3 size: 19 residues. The V and J ends lost 1 base and 3 bases, in that order; junction bases with no gene match: 7. CDR3 sequence: CASSLDGTSGGARTDTQYF. As DNA, the CDR3 is TGTGCCAGCAGCTTAGACGGGACTAGCGGGGGGGCCCGGACAGATACGCAGTATTTT.

This clone was picked up one time. The chain joins TRBV2 to TRBJ2-5; TRBD2 matches at 8 bases. Germline CDR1 reads SNHLY; CDR2 reads FYNNEI. Germline trimming cut 8 bases from V and 0 bases from J; bases unmatched to any gene: 5. The CDR3 has 14 residues. The CDR3 reads CASVAGYYQETQYF. The CDR3 DNA follows: TGTGCCAGCGTAGCGGGGTACTACCAAGAGACCCAGTACTTC.

The rearrangement uses TRBV7-2 and TRBJ1-1; a possible D gene is TRBD1 (5 bases). V shed 0 bases and J shed 10 bases, with 6 bases lying between them. Germline CDR1 is SGHTA and CDR2 is FQGNSA. The CDR3 length is 11 residues. This chain's CDR3 is CASSLAQGAFF. In nucleotides, the CDR3 is TGTGCCAGCAGCTTAGCGCAGGGAGCTTTCTTT. Full variable domain (outside the CDR3, taken from reference TRBV7-2 and TRBJ1-1): GAGVSQSPSNKVTEKGKDVELRCDPISGHTALYWYRQSLGQGLEFLIYFQGNSAPDKSGLPSDRFSAERTGGSVSTLTIQRTQQEDSAVYLCASSLAQGAFFGQGTRLTVV.

The rearrangement uses TRBV7-9 and TRBJ2-7; TRBD2 agrees at 10 bases. There are 15 residues in the CDR3. Germline V gene sequence: CDR1 SEHNR, CDR2 FQNEAQ (reference sequence). V lost 5 bases to trimming and J lost 4 bases; unmatched junction nucleotides: 8. As DNA, the CDR3 is TGTGCCAGCAGCCATACGACTAGCGGGCGTTACGAGCAGTACTTC. Translation gives CASSHTTSGRYEQYF.

The chain joins TRBV2 to TRBJ2-1; 7 bases map to TRBD2. CDR1 is SNHLY, CDR2 FYNNEI, per germline. The trim removed 7 bases at V and 0 bases at J, leaving 9 bases unmatched. The CDR3 spans 16 residues. The CDR3 here is CASTDPAGSSYNEQFF. As DNA, the CDR3 is TGTGCCAGCACCGACCCAGCGGGGAGCTCCTACAATGAGCAGTTCTTC.

V is TRBV19 and J is TRBJ2-6; D possibly corresponds to TRBD1 (6 bases). The CDR3 consists of 17 residues. From germline, CDR1 is LNHDA and CDR2 SQIVND (reference sequence). V lost 5 bases, J lost 2 bases, and 16 bases lay in between. CDR3 sequence: CASSFRTGIPGANVLTF. The CDR3 DNA sequence: TGTGCCAGTAGTTTCCGAACAGGGATCCCTGGGGCCAACGTCCTGACTTTC.

This chain joins TRBV4-3 and TRBJ1-3, with 8 positions matching TRBD1. V was clipped by 0 bases and J by 0 bases; unmatched bases: 10. The CDR3 runs to 19 residues. Germline V gene lookup returns CDR1 LGHNA and CDR2 YSLEER. The CDR3: CASSQDLGRGLSSGNTIYF. The CDR3 nucleotides are TGCGCCAGCAGCCAAGATTTAGGCAGGGGGCTTTCCTCTGGAAACACCATATATTTT.

The chain links TRBV7-9 to TRBJ2-1, with TRBD2 matching 8 bases. The CDR3 has 13 amino acids. Trimming took 7 bases from V and 9 from J; bases not matched to a gene: 8. From germline, CDR1 is SEHNR and CDR2 FQNEAQ (reference sequence). In DNA, the CDR3 is TGTGCCAGCAACCGAGCGGGGGTTTTTGAGCAGTTCTTC. It translates to CASNRAGVFEQFF.

This clone was seen once. The chain joins TRBV7-3 to TRBJ2-3, with a possible D match to TRBD1 (5 bases). The CDR3 extends over 15 amino acids. The germline CDR1 and CDR2 sequences are SGHTA and FQGTGA. The ends were cut back, 5 bases at V and 2 bases at J, with 14 bases in the middle. CDR3 residues: CASSAIDSYTDTQYF. In DNA, the CDR3 is TGTGCCAGCAGCGCCATAGACAGTTACACAGATACGCAGTATTTT.